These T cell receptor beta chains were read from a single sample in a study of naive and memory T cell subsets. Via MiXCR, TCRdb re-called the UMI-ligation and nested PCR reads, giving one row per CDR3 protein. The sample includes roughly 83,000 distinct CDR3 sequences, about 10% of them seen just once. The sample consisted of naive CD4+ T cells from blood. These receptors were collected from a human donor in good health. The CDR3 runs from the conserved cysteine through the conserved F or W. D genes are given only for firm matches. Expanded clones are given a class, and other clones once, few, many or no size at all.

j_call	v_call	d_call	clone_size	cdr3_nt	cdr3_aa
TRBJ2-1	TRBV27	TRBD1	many	TGTGCCAGCAGTTTTTCGGGACAGGATATATTCAATGAGCAGTTCTTC	CASSFSGQDIFNEQFF
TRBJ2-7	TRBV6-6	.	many	TGTGCCAGCGGCGGGACAGAAGTTTACGAGCAGTACTTC	CASGGTEVYEQYF
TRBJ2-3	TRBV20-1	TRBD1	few	TGCAGTGCTAGGTTACAAGGGGGCAATAGGGATACGCAGTATTTT	CSARLQGGNRDTQYF
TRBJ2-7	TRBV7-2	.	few	TGTGCCAGCAGCTTAGACATTTTTATGTCCTACGAGCAGTACTTC	CASSLDIFMSYEQYF
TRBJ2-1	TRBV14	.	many	TGTGCCAGCAGCGAAACGGTACCCAATGAGCAGTTCTTC	CASSETVPNEQFF
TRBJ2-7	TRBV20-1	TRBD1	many	TGCAGTGCTTTCCGGGACAGGGGCCACGAGCAGTACTTC	CSAFRDRGHEQYF
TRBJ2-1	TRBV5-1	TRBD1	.	TGCGCCAGCAGCTTGATTACAGGGGTCTACAATGAGCAGTTCTTC	CASSLITGVYNEQFF
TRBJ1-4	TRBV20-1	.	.	TGCAGTGCTGGGGGCATGGGTTCTGGGTATGAAAAACTGTTTTTT	CSAGGMGSGYEKLFF
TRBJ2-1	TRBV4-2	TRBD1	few	TGTGCCAGCAGTCGGACCGGGACAGAGAGCTCCTACAATGAGCAGTTCTTC	CASSRTGTESSYNEQFF
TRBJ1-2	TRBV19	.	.	TGTGCCAGTAGTTCAACACTTACAGGGAATTATGGCTACATCTTC	CASSSTLTGNYGYIF
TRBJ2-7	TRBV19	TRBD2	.	TGTGCCAGTATTCCGACTAGCGGGCCCTACGAGCAGTACTTC	CASIPTSGPYEQYF
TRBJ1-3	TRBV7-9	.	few	TGTGCCAGCCCCCCCCCCGAGACCGACTCTGGAAACACCATATATTTT	CASPPPETDSGNTIYF
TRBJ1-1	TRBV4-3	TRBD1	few	TGCGCCAGCAGCCTGCTTTCCGAGGGGGCGCGCGCTTTCTTT	CASSLLSEGARAFF
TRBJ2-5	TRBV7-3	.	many	TGTGCCAGCAGCTTAAGCCGGGACCAAGAGACCCAGTACTTC	CASSLSRDQETQYF
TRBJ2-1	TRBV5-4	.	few	TGTGCCAGCAGTCTGCCAGTAGGCCACAATGAGCAGTTCTTC	CASSLPVGHNEQFF
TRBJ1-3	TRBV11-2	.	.	TGTGCCAGCAGCACCCACAGGGACTCTGGAAACACCATATATTTT	CASSTHRDSGNTIYF
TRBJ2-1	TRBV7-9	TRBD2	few	TGTGCCAGCAGCTCCCCGGGTAGCGGGAGTGGGGAGGAGCAGTTCTTC	CASSSPGSGSGEEQFF
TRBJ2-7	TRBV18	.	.	TGTGCCAGCTCACCGGTGACAGGATCGCTTGCTAGCGAGCAGTACTTC	CASSPVTGSLASEQYF
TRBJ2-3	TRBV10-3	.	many	TGTGCCATCAGTGCCGAACAGGGTACCGATACGCAGTATTTT	CAISAEQGTDTQYF
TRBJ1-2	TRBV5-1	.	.	TGCGCCAGCAGCCCAATCGCTAACTATGGCTACACCTTC	CASSPIANYGYTF
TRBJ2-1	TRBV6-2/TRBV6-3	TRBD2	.	TGTGCCAGCAGTTATCACGGGACTAGCGGGATCGGGGAGCAGTTCTTC	CASSYHGTSGIGEQFF
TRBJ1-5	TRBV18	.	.	TGTGCCAGCTCACGGACAAGCAATCAGCCCCAGCATTTT	CASSRTSNQPQHF
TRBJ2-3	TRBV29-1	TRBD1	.	TGCAGCGCCCGGACAGGGATAGATACGCAGTATTTT	CSARTGIDTQYF
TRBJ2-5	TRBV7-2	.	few	TGTGCCAGCAGCTTGACGACACTGGAGACCCAGTACTTC	CASSLTTLETQYF
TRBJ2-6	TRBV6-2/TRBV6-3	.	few	TGTGCCAGCAGTTACTCTCCTCTCGGGGCCAACGTCCTGACTTTC	CASSYSPLGANVLTF
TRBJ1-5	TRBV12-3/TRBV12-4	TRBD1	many	TGTGCCAGCAGCCGAGGGACAGTGAATCAGCCCCAGCATTTT	CASSRGTVNQPQHF
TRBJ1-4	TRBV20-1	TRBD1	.	TGCAGTGCTCAGACAGGGGGCACTAATGAAAAACTGTTTTTT	CSAQTGGTNEKLFF
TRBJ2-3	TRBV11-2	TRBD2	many	TGTGCCAGCAGATTCGGGTCCGGGAGGGCAGATACGCAGTATTTT	CASRFGSGRADTQYF
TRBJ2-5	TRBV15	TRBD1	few	TGTGCCACCAGCAGATACAGTTGGGGACAGATATCAGAGACCCAGTACTTC	CATSRYSWGQISETQYF
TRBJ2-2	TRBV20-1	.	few	TGCAGTGCTAGTGAAGACGGGGAGCTGTTTTTT	CSASEDGELFF
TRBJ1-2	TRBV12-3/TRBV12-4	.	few	TGTGCCAGCAGTCCAAGGGTAGCTCTTTACTATGGCTACACCTTC	CASSPRVALYYGYTF
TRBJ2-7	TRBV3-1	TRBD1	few	TGTGCCAGCAGCCGTACCGGGACAGGGCCCTACGAGCAGTACTTC	CASSRTGTGPYEQYF
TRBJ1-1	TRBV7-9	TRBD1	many	TGTGCCAGCAGCCACAACAGGGGTTCGTATGCTTTCTTT	CASSHNRGSYAFF
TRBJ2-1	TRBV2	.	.	TGTGCCAGCAGTGTTGGAAACAATGAGCAGTTCTTC	CASSVGNNEQFF
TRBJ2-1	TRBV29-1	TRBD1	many	TGCAGCGTCAAGGACAGGGCGGGCTCCTACAATGAGCAGTTCTTC	CSVKDRAGSYNEQFF
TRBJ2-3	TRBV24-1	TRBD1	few	TGTGCCACCAGTGGGCGGACAGGGGGCGTAACAGATACGCAGTATTTT	CATSGRTGGVTDTQYF
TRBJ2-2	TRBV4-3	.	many	TGCGCCAGCAGCCAAAGCCGGGGGGCCCCGAACACCGGGGAGCTGTTTTTT	CASSQSRGAPNTGELFF
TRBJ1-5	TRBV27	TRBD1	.	TGTGCCACAAAGACAGGGGGCGGCCGCAATCAGCCCCAGCATTTT	CATKTGGGRNQPQHF
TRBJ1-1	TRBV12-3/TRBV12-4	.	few	TGTGCCAGCAGTTTGCAGAGTGAAGCTTTCTTT	CASSLQSEAFF
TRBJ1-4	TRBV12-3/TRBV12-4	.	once	TGTGCCAGCAGTCCAAAACAGGACGAAAAACTGTTTTTT	CASSPKQDEKLFF
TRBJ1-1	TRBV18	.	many	TGTGCCAGCTCACCGTTCCTGCTACAGGGGAACACTGAAGCTTTCTTT	CASSPFLLQGNTEAFF
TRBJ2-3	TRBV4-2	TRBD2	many	TGTGCCAGCAGCCCGCGGACTAGCGGGATCGACGCGGCAGATACGCAGTATTTT	CASSPRTSGIDAADTQYF
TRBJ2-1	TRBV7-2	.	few	TGTGCCAGCAGACCCACCCGGGACCATTACAATGAGCAGTTCTTC	CASRPTRDHYNEQFF
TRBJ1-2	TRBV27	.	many	TGTGCCAGCAGTTCGAGATTGTCGAGGCAAGACTATGGCTACACCTTC	CASSSRLSRQDYGYTF
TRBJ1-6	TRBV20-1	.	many	TGCAGTGCTATTTCAGGGGACTCACCCCTCCACTTT	CSAISGDSPLHF
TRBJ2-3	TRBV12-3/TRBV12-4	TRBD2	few	TGTGCCAGCAAACTAGCGGGGGGGCCGACTCGAGATACGCAGTATTTT	CASKLAGGPTRDTQYF
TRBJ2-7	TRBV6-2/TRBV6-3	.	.	TGTGCCAGCAGTTACTCGAAGACCGGTCCCTACGAGCAGTACTTC	CASSYSKTGPYEQYF
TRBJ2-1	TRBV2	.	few	TGTGCCAGCAGCACCGGGCTTAGCCGCTTCAATGAGCAGTTCTTC	CASSTGLSRFNEQFF
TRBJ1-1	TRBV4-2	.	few	TGTGCCAGCAGCCAAGACATAGCTGGGAACACTGAAGCTTTCTTT	CASSQDIAGNTEAFF
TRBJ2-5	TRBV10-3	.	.	TGTGCCATCAGTGGACCTACCTTGGAGACCCAGTACTTC	CAISGPTLETQYF
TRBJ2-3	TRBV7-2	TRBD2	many	TGTGCCAGCAGTTTACTAGCGCGGGAAGATACGCAGTATTTT	CASSLLAREDTQYF
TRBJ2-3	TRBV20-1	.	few	TGCAGTGTCGCCTACACAGATACGCAGTATTTT	CSVAYTDTQYF
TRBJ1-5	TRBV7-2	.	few	TGTGCCAGCAGCTTAACCCCTACAGGGCAGCCCCAGCATTTT	CASSLTPTGQPQHF